One T cell receptor beta chain is described in this entry. The antigen remains undetermined. This may stem from a read error, because a much larger clone lies one nucleotide away. Since the CDR3 does not end with the conserved phenylalanine or tryptophan, this likely comes from a read error. The data originate from a study of tumor-infiltrating lymphocytes in primary liver carcinoma. Turning to the study itself: Among the tumors, stages were T1-T3 N0M0 and sizes roughly 4.2 to 10 cm.

The investigators made TCR beta cDNA from around 540 ng total RNA, using a constant-region primer. Modified slightly, ARM-PCR produced TCR beta libraries over three nested multiplex PCR rounds. Each of the first two PCR rounds ran about 9 cycles with TRBV1-TRBV30 forward and C-beta reverse primers. TCRdb analysed the multiplex PCR reads with MiXCR anew, one entry per CDR3 protein. This repertoire shows about 180,000 distinct CDR3 sequences, 50% to 75% found once; its top ten account for around 68%. Study-level results: Overlap between tumor regions exceeded overlap of tumor with adjacent tissue or blood. Bulk samples went unsorted, so CD4+ and CD8+ repertoires were not compared.

The study extracted blood RNA from unsorted whole blood and also extracted germline DNA. Presurgery, approximately 3.9 milliliters of peripheral blood were collected. Germline CDR1 is SGHAT and CDR2 is FQNNGV. This CDR3 is built from 15 residues. V was cut by 1 base and J by 4 bases, with 14 bases left in between. This sequence originates from a man between 40 and 49 years old with primary liver carcinoma and hepatitis B virus infection. The V and J genes are TRBV11-2 and TRBJ2-7; perhaps D is TRBD1 or TRBD2 (5 bases each). Sequencing used peripheral blood. CDR3 sequence: CASSLGRAGSYEQYL. The CDR3 DNA reads TGTGCCAGCAGCTTAGGACGGGCAGGGAGTTACGAGCAGTACTTA.